This T cell receptor (beta chain) was sequenced for a study of lymphopenia after photon versus proton radiotherapy. This clone was detected only a few times. Its antigen is currently unknown. Study observations and caveats: Relative stability marked proton patients; photon patients lost diversity and naive cells. Survival link was tested only in deceased patients; proton benefit remains a possibility. Post-nadir diversity loss with photons came from oligoclonal expansion, particularly CD8+ Temra cells. Post-nadir TCR diversity decline inversely tracked overall survival among those who died.

Produced via immunoSEQ multiplex PCR; TCRdb's table is partial and in-frame only. The sample consists of about 2,900 clones, about 95% of them appearing once. V was clipped by 4 bases and J by 2 bases; unmatched bases: 11. CDR1 and CDR2 from the germline V gene are SGHRS and YFSETQ. The length of the CDR3 is 16 residues. The sequencing here drew on peripheral blood, taken from a patient treated with photon-based radiotherapy. This clonotype was sampled from a woman in her 70s with pancreatic cancer. The chain couples TRBV5-1 to TRBJ2-5; 7 nucleotides match TRBD2. The CDR3 nucleotides are TGCGCCAGCAGCCCCGGGAGTTCTAGCGGTCAAGAGACCCAGTACTTC. This codes for CASSPGSSSGQETQYF.